This entry describes one T cell receptor (beta chain). No cognate antigen has been identified for it. No quality values exist for individual bases; no much larger clone is one base distant. This record comes from a study of shared clonotypes between healthy human individuals (dated by TCRdb to 2018 to 2020). In the study overall: A few men and a couple of women, aged 18 to 49 years, made up the cohort. For each donor, CD4 naive and CD4 memory were each given three plates, CD8 naive was given two plates, and CD8 memory was given one plate. To increase sequencing depth and limit assay-specific biases, different laboratories used diverse techniques to prepare libraries and sequence TCR repertoires. Per donor, leukapheresis produced somewhere between about 0.85 and 8.9 billion PBMCs. To estimate repertoire size and how much clonotype sharing occurs between individuals, the study deeply sequenced the blood TCR repertoires of several healthy adults. What the authors observed across the whole study: Pairwise subsampling led to the expectation that sequencing depth would affect the degree of clonotype sharing among donors. Naive subsets generally had larger estimated clonotype richness than memory subsets did. Compared with non-shared clonotypes, the clonotypes found in all four sorted-subset donors had higher generation probabilities. Rarefaction of sorted-subset datasets indicated incomplete sequencing despite the large sequencing depth. Because the study included a small number of donors, the genetic and exposure-history diversity represented was limited. Sharing across a few donors was observed for about 5% of naive CD4, 3% to 3.5% of naive CD8, around 2.5% of memory CD4, and roughly 0.43% of memory CD8 clonotypes. Sampling was restricted to blood, and TCR repertoires in tissue are likely to differ from TCR repertoires in blood.

Using the deep immunoSEQ assay, multiplex PCR amplified TCR CDR3 regions from genomic DNA. Extracted genomic DNA from each cell subset was distributed evenly across all wells of several immunoSEQ 96-well plates, and each plate was treated as a replicate. For sorted subsets, each replicate PCR was loaded with roughly 0.2 ug genomic DNA, equivalent to about 30,000 T cell genomes. Purified libraries were quantified with a Qubit 3.0 fluorometer, sized on a Bioanalyzer 2100, and re-quantified with the KAPA Library Quantification kit. Every immunoSEQ 96-well plate was sequenced on a dedicated single-read 150-cycle Illumina NextSeq 550 flow cell. Processing in the source paper ran as follows. Because the immunoSEQ output held only junctional sequences and lacked quality scores, the filtering could not match the filtering applied to full-length reads. To assign V/J genes and CDR3, sequences were annotated against IMGT germline references using PyIR, a Python wrapper for IgBLAST v1.9. Reads with weak V/J assignments (E-value above 1e-6), missing CDR3, stop codons, out-of-frame junctions, or ambiguous translated residues were removed. V3J clonotypes were defined by identical inferred V gene, J gene, and CDR3 amino acid sequence. To compute the percentage overlap between repertoires, the number of shared unique clonotypes was divided by the size of the smaller repertoire. Richness of each repertoire was evaluated using RTK rarefaction, the Chao1 estimator, and Recon v2.1 estimates of unobserved clonotypes. Generation probabilities were computed with OLGA for all TCRbeta clonotypes obtained by the gDNA method from four donors. The table comes from immuneACCESS by way of TCRdb, which keeps in-frame sequences with V and J called. Part of the clones is missing from these tables; in studies checked, under half for an unresolved V gene and the rest for unknown reasons. Clone size and V and J calls were adopted from that table, with D and trimming inferred from the DNA. Counted in this sample were 2 million or so clones; 85% to 95% of them appeared once. The top ten constitute 0.1% to 0.15% of the sample.

V is clipped by 1 base and J by 1 base, and the sequence between their germline boundaries is 11 bases long. Reading the germline V gene (reference sequence) gives CDR1 LNHDA and CDR2 SQIVND. The CDR3 measures 16 amino acids from cysteine to phenylalanine. This entry keeps only the CDR3 DNA: 48 bases, framed from base 1. Healthy HIV-negative adults with no recently reported acute infections or vaccinations were included as donors. Every donor was a Caucasian adult living in Nashville, Tennessee, USA. CD4+ T cells were enriched through magnetic negative selection, after which naive cells were positively selected on CD45RA and the remaining negative fraction served as the memory subset. Blood was obtained by leukapheresis, after which PBMCs were separated by Ficoll-Histopaque density gradient centrifugation and cryopreserved in liquid nitrogen vapor phase. Analytical flow cytometry was used to check the purity and quantity of every magnetically sorted T cell population. From each sorted fraction, genomic DNA was isolated and quantified by UV absorbance on a Nanodrop 2000c.

This chain is built from TRBV19 and TRBJ2-1; no D gene can be assigned with confidence. Sequencing was done on a sample of naive CD4+ T cells sorted from blood. The intended sense of this specimen's cell subset or site label: CD45RA+ positively selected. This receptor was identified in a man between 18 and 35 years old in good health. CDR3 reads: CASSIVFGLSYNEQFF. The nucleotides read TGTGCCAGTAGTATAGTTTTCGGGCTTTCCTACAATGAGCAGTTCTTC. Reference TRBV19 and TRBJ2-1 proteins supply the regions before and after the CDR3; the full variable domain is: DGGITQSPKYLFRKEGQNVTLSCEQNLNHDAMYWYRQDPGQGLRLIYYSQIVNDFQKGDIAEGYSVSREKKESFPLTVTSAQKNPTAFYLCASSIVFGLSYNEQFFGPGTRLTVL.